The sequence of this TCR beta chain was determined in a study of cytomegalovirus exposure and HLA in healthy donors. Study observations and caveats: Overall, 164 TCR beta chains were annotated as cytomegalovirus-associated.

This clone was seen a few times. The antigen is undetermined. Germline V CDR1 and CDR2: MGHRA, YSYEKL. The CDR3 has 12 residues. V trimming: 8 bases; J trimming: 8 bases; junction bases outside the gene matches: 5. Primers for the PCR totalled 60 Vbeta and 13 Jbeta. Measured with immunoSEQ multiplex PCR; TCRdb has only the in-frame clones, and not every one. The data hold about 180,000 clones, with roughly four fifths observed a single time. The genes are TRBV4-1 and TRBJ1-2; 10 bases align to TRBD1. This sequence originates from a male donor in good health and CMV-seronegative. Sequenced sample: PBMCs. CDR3 amino acids: CASWGTGEGYTF. CDR3 nucleotide sequence: TGCGCCAGCTGGGGGACAGGGGAAGGCTACACCTTC.